This T cell receptor (beta chain) was sequenced for a study of T cells after yellow fever vaccination. As TCR cDNA was made by 5'RACE template switching, a universal primer site and UMIs were added. TCRdb ran MiXCR on the 5' RACE reads and lists one entry per CDR3 protein. The data show some 27,000 distinct CDR3 sequences, approximately 6% seen once. This clonotype was picked up many times. The V and J ends lost 6 bases and 2 bases respectively, with 8 bases between them. The CDR3 consists of 13 residues. Findings and limits, study-wide: Most primary-vaccination clones reappeared after the booster (about 97% CD4, 85% to 90% CD8).

The chain carries TRBV12-3 or TRBV12-4 and TRBJ1-3; TRBD1 might be the D (5 bases). The starting material was PBMCs, either bulk or a sorted T-cell subset (CD4+, CD8+, memory, or dextramer-sorted; not recorded which), obtained on the day of the yellow fever booster vaccination. This TCR derives from a young man who received the YFV17D yellow fever vaccine. The DNA for the CDR3 is TGTGCCAGCAGAAGAGGGGCTGGAAACACCATATATTTT. It specifies CASRRGAGNTIYF.